Shown below are 10 T cell receptor beta chains from a single sample sequenced in a study of T cell clonality in common variable immunodeficiency. For these TCRs, the target antigens are not known. Sequenced by immunoSEQ multiplex PCR; TCRdb stores in-frame clones only, minus some. Observed in the sample are roughly 33,000 clones, none of them singletons. General study results and limits: Common variable immunodeficiency TCR beta sequences reportedly had fewer deletions and N-nucleotide insertions.

The material sequenced was peripheral blood mononuclear cells. The receptors derive from a human donor with common variable immunodeficiency.

This clone was picked up many times. The CDR3 extends 3 residues past the end of the read, so its final part is completed from the germline J gene. The chain combines TRBV2 with TRBJ2-7; D possibly corresponds to TRBD2 (5 bases). Germline V gene data show CDR1 as SNHLY and CDR2 as FYNNEI. V lost 7 bases, J lost 1 base, and 14 bases lay in between. The CDR3 contains 14 residues. Incomplete CDR3 DNA: TGTGCCAGCAATCCCGGACGGACTTCCTACGAG. It is translated as CASNPGRTSYE. The full CDR3 protein is CASNPGRTSYEQYF.

A remark on this clone: The sequence runs out 3 residues before the end of the CDR3; the remainder is reconstructed from the germline J gene. The chain is built from TRBV6-1 and TRBJ1-4; D is perhaps TRBD1 (6 bases). Germline loops: CDR1 MNHNS, CDR2 SASEGT. The CDR3 sequence is 14 residues long. The V and J ends lost 6 bases and 7 bases respectively, with 15 bases between them. Incomplete CDR3 DNA: TGTGCCAGCAGAGAACTCAGGGGTTCTGAAAAA. Its protein is CASRELRGSEK. The full CDR3 reads CASRELRGSEKLFF.

In its sample, this clone was seen many times. Sequencing ends 3 residues short of the CDR3 end; the germline J gene provides the rest. The chain carries TRBV5-1 and TRBJ2-7, with a weak D call TRBD1 (5 bases). V was shortened by 0 bases and J by 1 base, with 11 bases between the two germline ends. The CDR3 consists of 15 residues. Per the germline V gene, CDR1 is SGHRS and CDR2 is YFSETQ. Incomplete CDR3 DNA: TGCGCCAGCAGCTTGGGGCAGGGCGTATCCTACGAG. Translation: CASSLGQGVSYE. Given in full, the CDR3 is CASSLGQGVSYEQYF.

Worth noting for this clone: Read sequence stops 3 residues before the CDR3 end, and the germline J gene provides the missing end. V is TRBV30 and J is TRBJ1-1; 7 bases map to TRBD1. Germline CDR1 GTSNPN, CDR2 SVGIG (reference sequence). After removal of 3 bases from V and 0 bases from J, the junction contained 1 base not matched to a gene. This CDR3 contains 13 residues. The CDR3 is CAWRGTVNTEAFF. Incomplete CDR3 DNA: TGTGCCTGGAGGGGGACAGTGAACACTGAA.

This clone showed up just a few times. The read terminates 3 residues ahead of where the CDR3 ends, so the germline J gene completes it. This rearrangement joins TRBV18 to TRBJ2-5; 8 bases align to TRBD1. The CDR3 spans 14 residues. V lost 2 bases and J lost 2; bases outside the gene matches: 1. CDR1 is KGHSH, CDR2 LQKENI, per germline. Here the CDR3 reads CASSPTGGQETQYF. Partial CDR3 DNA: TGTGCCAGCTCACCAACAGGGGGGCAAGAGACC.

As for this clone: The read comes to an end 3 residues before the CDR3 does, leaving the germline J gene to fill in the end. The same CDR3 can be traced to other DNA sequences in this sample. The rearrangement joins TRBV6-1 to TRBJ1-1; TRBD1 is a possible D gene (6 bases). V lost 0 bases to trimming and J lost 1 base, with 18 bases between them. The CDR3 has 18 amino acids. In germline, CDR1 is MNHNS, CDR2 SASEGT. The sequenced part of the CDR3 DNA is TGTGCCAGCAGTGAAGCCGCAACAGGGAGGGCTGGGAACACTGAA. This sequence encodes CASSEAATGRAGNTE. The full CDR3 protein is CASSEAATGRAGNTEAFF.

In its sample, this clone was seen a few times. From the germline J gene comes the end of the CDR3, since the read stops 3 residues before it. Distinct nucleotide sequences in the sample also encode this CDR3. The V and J genes are TRBV30 and TRBJ2-7, with TRBD1 matching over 8 bases. Germline loops: CDR1 GTSNPN, CDR2 SVGIG (reference sequence). V shed 8 bases, J shed 4 bases, and the junction held 7 bases outside the gene matches. The CDR3 is 12 residues long. The CDR3 sequence is CAIQGGTYEQYF. The DNA read from the CDR3 is TGTGCCATACAGGGGGGCACGTACGAG.

This clone occurred a few times. The sequenced fragment ends 3 residues before the CDR3 boundary, so the rest is inferred from the germline J gene. Other DNA variants within this sample encode the same CDR3. The J gene is TRBJ1-2, the V gene TRBV30; tentatively, D is TRBD1 (6 bases). Germline CDR1 reads GTSNPN; CDR2 reads SVGIG (reference sequence). Trimming took 3 bases from V and 2 from J, leaving 10 bases between them. There are 13 residues in the CDR3. Incomplete CDR3 DNA: TGTGCCTGGAGCCAGGGGCGGAACTATGGC. Protein product: CAWSQGRNYG. The complete CDR3 sequence is CAWSQGRNYGYTF.

This clone has only a few counts. This same CDR3 is encoded by further DNA sequences in the sample. CDR3 loop: CASSQLSGGPNNEQFF. The CDR3 DNA, read in part, is TGCGCCAGCAGTCAGCTTAGCGGGGGACCTAACAATGAG. V gene TRBV23-1 combines with J gene TRBJ2-1, with TRBD2 matching 9 bases. The read is 3 residues too short to cover the CDR3 end, so that end is filled in from the germline J gene. TRBV23-1 is an ORF for which the function is uncertain. The CDR3 has 16 residues. J gave up 5 bases and V 3 bases, and 8 bases lay outside the gene matches.

Only a few counts were recorded for this clone. The read finishes 3 residues shy of the CDR3 end, and the germline J gene is used to complete it. The rearrangement links TRBV2 to TRBJ2-7, with TRBD2 matching 7 bases. Trimming at V came to 10 bases and at J to 0 bases, leaving 6 bases not matched to a gene. The CDR3 loop spans 13 amino acids. Germline V CDR1 and CDR2: SNHLY, FYNNEI. CDR3: CATQRDHSYEQYF. The covered CDR3 bases are TGTGCCACCCAGCGGGACCACTCCTACGAG.